The 25 T cell receptor beta chains below come from one sample, sequenced in a study of breast tumors, draining lymph nodes, adjacent tissues. A single record per CDR3 protein comes from TCRdb applying MiXCR to the multiplex PCR reads. The sample carries about 140,000 distinct CDR3 sequences, around a third recorded once. Samples came from axillary lymph nodes draining the breast cancer. The specimen sequenced was axillary lymph node tissue. All receptors derive from a female donor with breast cancer. Some clones in this sample may be carry-over from other donors' samples.

Ten or more counts support this clonotype. The chain joins TRBV11-3 to TRBJ2-2; TRBD2 is a possible D gene (6 bases). Germline CDR1 reads SGHNT; CDR2 reads YENEEA. V shed 5 bases and J shed 2 bases, with 15 bases lying between them. This CDR3 region has 16 residues. The CDR3 is CASSPGQGTNTGELFF. In DNA, the CDR3 is TGTGCCAGCAGCCCCGGACAAGGGACTAACACCGGGGAGCTGTTTTTT.

Turning to this clonotype: The conserved final phenylalanine or tryptophan is absent from the CDR3, which likely points to a read error. No DNA is shown, since the ends of the CDR3 on it are uncertain; the CDR3 is the one TCRdb lists. The V and J genes are TRBV20-1 and TRBJ1-6. The CDR3 has 13 residues if both end residues are counted. Germline assignment: CDR1 DFQATT and CDR2 SNEGSKA (reference sequence). The CDR3 protein is CSAGEVSNSPLRL.

This clonotype has ten or more counts. The chain is built from TRBV3-1 and TRBJ2-2, with D perhaps assigned TRBD1 or TRBD2 (5 bases each). Germline CDR1 reads LGHDT; CDR2 reads YNNKEL (reference sequence). The CDR3 length is 13 residues. Trimming took off 4 bases at V and 5 bases at J, with 8 bases between the two ends. CDR3 loop: CASSRDGTGELFF. The DNA of the CDR3 is TGTGCCAGCAGCCGGGACGGAACCGGGGAGCTGTTTTTT. The full variable domain, its missing parts supplied by reference TRBV3-1 and TRBJ2-2, is DTAVSQTPKYLVTQMGNDKSIKCEQNLGHDTMYWYKQDSKKFLKIMFSYNNKELIINETVPNRFSPKSPDKAHLNLHINSLELGDSAVYFCASSRDGTGELFFGEGSRLTVL.

In its sample, this clonotype was seen once. J is TRBJ1-3 and V is TRBV6-5, with D tentatively TRBD1 (5 bases). The CDR3 sequence is 16 residues long. V dropped 4 bases and J dropped 4 bases, with 17 bases sitting between them. The germline V gene encodes CDR1 MNHEY and CDR2 SVGAGI. DNA for the CDR3: TGTGCCAGCAGTTTAACGGGACTACCGATAGGAAACACCATATATTTT. Protein: CASSLTGLPIGNTIYF.

This clonotype was detected many times. The V gene is TRBV6-6, the J gene TRBJ1-2; maybe TRBD1 (5 bases). This CDR3 has 15 amino acids. V gave up 5 bases and J gave up 4 bases, with 17 bases separating them. In germline, CDR1 is MNHNY, CDR2 SVGAGI (reference sequence). CDR3 bases: TGTGCCAGCAGTCACCCCCAGGGCTCGTCCTATGGCTACACCTTC. Amino acid sequence: CASSHPQGSSYGYTF.

This clonotype showed up many times. V and J are TRBV20-1 and TRBJ2-3; TRBD1 agrees at 8 bases. CDR3 length: 14 amino acids. Germline V gene lookup returns CDR1 DFQATT and CDR2 SNEGSKA (reference sequence). The ends lost 4 bases at V and 4 bases at J; junction bases unmatched: 7. CDR3 nucleotides: TGCAGTGCTACCCACAGGGGGAGCGCAGATACGCAGTATTTT. Translating gives CSATHRGSADTQYF.

V gene TRBV11-2 combines with J gene TRBJ1-2; D is perhaps TRBD1 (5 bases). The CDR3 covers 11 residues. V lost 3 bases and J 11 bases, leaving 10 bases between the germline ends. Germline V CDR1 and CDR2: SGHAT, FQNNGV. CDR3 sequence (DNA): TGTGCCAGCAGCTTGGGGGGTGAGTACACCTTC. This encodes CASSLGGEYTF.

This clonotype was seen a handful of times. The J gene is TRBJ1-1, the V gene TRBV7-8, with 7 bases lining up with TRBD1. The CDR3 covers 17 residues. Germline V gene lookup returns CDR1 SGHVS and CDR2 FQNEAQ. Trimming took 5 bases from V and 4 from J; bases not matched to a gene: 16. Written as DNA, the CDR3 is TGTGCCAGCAGCCATGACAGGGAAAAAGGACTAGCCACTGAAGCTTTCTTT. Translating gives CASSHDREKGLATEAFF.

This clonotype was seen ten or more times. CDR3 sequence: CASSPTGWDEQFF. DNA for the CDR3: TGTGCCAGCAGCCCGACGGGGTGGGATGAGCAGTTCTTC. The rearrangement uses TRBV5-8 and TRBJ2-1; maybe TRBD2 (5 bases). Trimming stripped 4 bases from V and 8 bases from J, with 13 bases between. Per germline, CDR1 SGHTS and CDR2 YDEGEE. The CDR3 is 13 residues long. Together with reference TRBV5-8 and TRBJ2-1, the CDR3 gives the full variable domain: EAGVTQSPTHLIKTRGQQATLRCSPISGHTSVYWYQQALGLGLQFLLWYDEGEERNRGNFPPRFSGRQFPNYSSELNVNALELEDSALYLCASSPTGWDEQFFGPGTRLTVL.

The sample holds many counts of this clonotype. The chain links TRBV27 to TRBJ2-2, with 7 positions matching TRBD1. This CDR3 spans 14 amino acids. CDR1 is MNHEY and CDR2 is SMNVEV in the germline V gene (reference sequence). The trim removed 4 bases at V and 4 bases at J, leaving 3 bases unmatched. The CDR3 DNA is TGTGCCAGCAGTTACAGGGGCCCCACCGGGGAGCTGTTTTTT. Protein sequence: CASSYRGPTGELFF.

This clonotype is a singleton in its sample. This is likely a read error, given that the CDR3 carries no conserved phenylalanine or tryptophan at its end. The DNA is omitted, as the CDR3 cannot be located on it reliably, and the CDR3 follows TCRdb's listing. The rearrangement joins TRBV5-1 to TRBJ1-1. Germline values: CDR1 SGHRS, CDR2 YFSETQ. The CDR3 has 16 amino acids, counting both end residues. The CDR3 loop reads CASSQRQSDTNTEAVS.

The sample holds many counts of this clonotype. V usage is TRBV9 and J usage is TRBJ2-3; D gene unclear. The CDR3 extends over 15 amino acids. Germline V gene data show CDR1 as SGDLS and CDR2 as YYNGEE. Trimming stripped 0 bases from V and 7 bases from J, with 15 bases between. DNA of the CDR3: TGTGCCAGCAGCGTAGGTTGGGGTGAAGCTTATACGCAGTATTTT. Protein: CASSVGWGEAYTQYF.

A remark on this clonotype: This may be a read error: a much more frequent sequence differs by one nucleotide. The chain carries TRBV12-3 or TRBV12-4 and TRBJ2-1; D unresolved. V lost 3 bases, J lost 8 bases, and 14 bases lay in between. The CDR3 runs to 14 residues. CDR3 region: CASSFLTPDDEQFF. The CDR3 coding sequence is TGTGCCAGCAGTTTTTTAACCCCAGATGATGAGCAGTTCTTC.

At least ten counts were recorded for this clonotype. The V gene is TRBV9, the J gene TRBJ1-2; 7 nucleotides agree with TRBD1. The germline CDR1 and CDR2 sequences are SGDLS and YYNGEE. V lost 4 bases and J lost 5; bases outside the gene matches: 5. CDR3 length equals 13 residues. The chain's CDR3 is CASSPGQLYGYTF. CDR3 bases: TGTGCCAGCAGCCCGGGACAGCTATATGGCTACACCTTC.

The sample holds many counts of this clonotype. The chain joins TRBV19 to TRBJ2-1; 10 bases fit TRBD1. Germline values: CDR1 LNHDA, CDR2 SQIVND (reference sequence). The CDR3 has 16 amino acids. The V segment lost 5 bases and the J segment 2 bases; nucleotides outside the gene matches: 6. The CDR3 region is CASSSGQGIAYNEQFF. The CDR3 DNA reads TGTGCCAGTAGTTCGGGACAGGGGATTGCCTACAATGAGCAGTTCTTC.

This clonotype was seen repeatedly, ten times or more. V and J are TRBV7-8 and TRBJ1-3; D is ambiguous. This CDR3 has 20 amino acids. V lost 1 base to trimming and J lost 0 bases, with 22 bases between them. Germline CDR1 reads SGHVS; CDR2 reads FQNEAQ. The CDR3 sequence: CASSLGVGVGDIISGNTIYF. DNA for the CDR3: TGTGCCAGCAGCTTAGGGGTCGGGGTAGGAGACATTATCTCTGGAAACACCATATATTTT. Using reference TRBV7-8 and TRBJ1-3 for the parts outside the CDR3, the full variable domain is GAGVSQSPRYKVAKRGQDVALRCDPISGHVSLFWYQQALGQGPEFLTYFQNEAQLDKSGLPSDRFFAERPEGSVSTLKIQRTQQEDSAVYLCASSLGVGVGDIISGNTIYFGEGSWLTVV.

This clonotype appeared a few times. Being one base from a much bigger clone, this may be a read error. The V and J genes are TRBV19 and TRBJ2-3, with 9 bases matching TRBD2. This CDR3 is 12 amino acids long. Per germline, CDR1 LNHDA and CDR2 SQIVND (reference sequence). Trimming at V came to 10 bases and at J to 6 bases, leaving 5 bases not matched to a gene. CDR3 nucleotides: TGTGCCACTAGCGCGGGGGGGGATACGCAGTATTTT. This translates into CATSAGGDTQYF.

This clonotype was observed at least ten times. The CDR3 nucleotides read TGCGCCAGCAGCCAAGGGGACAGGGACTCAGATACGCAGTATTTT. This codes for CASSQGDRDSDTQYF. The gene calls are TRBV4-1 and TRBJ2-3; 9 bases agree with TRBD1. The V gene's germline CDR1 is MGHRA and CDR2 YSYEKL. Germline trimming cut 1 base from V and 4 bases from J; bases unmatched to any gene: 3. The CDR3 runs 15 residues.

The J gene is TRBJ1-1, the V gene TRBV13, with 7 bases fitting TRBD1. This CDR3 region has 19 residues. Germline CDR1 is PRHDT and CDR2 is FYEKMQ (reference sequence). V lost 3 bases and J lost 1; bases outside the gene matches: 17. CDR3 coding DNA: TGTGCCAGCAGCTTCTCTCTCGGGGGAGGGGGCGCCTGGAACACTGAAGCTTTCTTT. It yields the protein CASSFSLGGGGAWNTEAFF.

On this clonotype itself: A much larger clone differs from this one at a single base, so this may be a read error. This chain uses TRBV11-1 with TRBJ2-5; TRBD2 matches 8 bases. CDR1 is SGHAT and CDR2 is FQDESV in the germline V gene (reference sequence). V shed 0 bases and J 1 base; nucleotides not matched to a gene: 4. CDR3 size: 16 residues. CDR3 amino acids: CASSLAAGALQETQYF. Written as DNA, the CDR3 is TGTGCCAGCAGCTTAGCAGCGGGGGCACTCCAAGAGACCCAGTACTTC.

The genes are TRBV2 and TRBJ1-1; 8 bases are a match to TRBD1. CDR3 length: 15 residues. Germline CDR1 SNHLY, CDR2 FYNNEI. The J segment lost 1 base and the V segment lost 6 bases, leaving 7 bases of the junction unmatched. CDR3 loop: CASRDRTGPNTEAFF. The CDR3 DNA is TGTGCCAGCAGGGACCGGACAGGGCCGAACACTGAAGCTTTCTTT.

This clonotype was seen ten or more times. The chain uses TRBV6-2 or TRBV6-3 and TRBJ1-4; 8 positions match TRBD1. CDR1 and CDR2 from the germline V gene are MNHEY and SVGEGT. There are 14 residues in the CDR3. V shed 7 bases and J 3 bases; nucleotides not matched to a gene: 4. The CDR3 protein is CASNDRGANEKLFF. CDR3 nucleotides: TGTGCCAGCAACGACAGGGGTGCTAATGAAAAACTGTTTTTT.

Turning to this clonotype: At one of its ends the junction is not consistent with the germline gene, which may arise from a read error. The chain couples TRBV6-5 to TRBJ2-1, with TRBD2 as a possible D gene (6 bases). Germline CDR1 MNHEY, CDR2 SVGAGI. This CDR3 is built from 13 residues. For the CDR3, the DNA is TGTGCCAGCAGTTACGTCGGGGGAAATGAGCGGTTCTTC. Translated: CASSYVGGNERFF.

This clonotype was seen at least ten times. The rearrangement joins TRBV7-9 to TRBJ1-2; TRBD1 agrees at 9 bases. V gave up 4 bases and J gave up 8 bases; unmatched junction bases: 17. The germline V gene encodes CDR1 SEHNR and CDR2 FQNEAQ (reference sequence). This CDR3 has 17 residues. The CDR3 coding sequence is TGTGCCAGCAGCTCTGGGGGACAGGGAGCTACTTATGTCGGCTACACCTTC. Translating gives CASSSGGQGATYVGYTF.

This clonotype was recorded a few times. A much larger clone differs from this one at a single base, so this may be a read error. The chain employs TRBV4-1 and TRBJ2-3; 8 bases are a match to TRBD2. The CDR3 has 17 residues. Per the germline V gene, CDR1 is MGHRA and CDR2 is YSYEKL. The CDR3 sequence is CASSQDGRAGALDTRYF. In DNA form, the CDR3 reads TGCGCCAGCAGCCAAGATGGGCGAGCGGGGGCCCTCGATACGCGGTATTTT.